These T cell receptor beta chains were read from a single sample in a study of blood T cell repertoires in COVID-19. The data were produced by immunoSEQ multiplex PCR, yet TCRdb's version contains in-frame clones alone and is incomplete. In the table there are about 250,000 clones, roughly 83% of which are singletons. The sample taken for sequencing was peripheral blood. The source is a man at least 80 years old with acute or convalescent COVID-19. Each CDR3 is given with its conserved first and last residue. Fields, in order: J gene, V gene, CDR3 protein.

TRBJ1-5	TRBV28	CASRTTGVQPQHF
TRBJ2-7	TRBV5-4	CASSFDSSYEQYF
TRBJ2-7	TRBV11-1	CASSRLAGGSYEQYF
TRBJ2-2	TRBV6-4	CASSSDRASGELFF
TRBJ2-3	TRBV28	CASTSRDRGPDTQYF
TRBJ1-6	TRBV15	CATSRGDPTGKNSPLHF
TRBJ2-7	TRBV10-2	CASIAGASYEQYF
TRBJ1-4	TRBV19	CASSIAGSRREKLFF
TRBJ2-1	TRBV6-6	CASSPGLAGGDEQFF
TRBJ1-1	TRBV9	CASSVGQTPREAFF
TRBJ2-2	TRBV19	CASSRTGPGELFF
TRBJ1-2	TRBV18	CASSPPGQGIYGYTF
TRBJ2-5	TRBV19	CASSTRLQGGETQYF
TRBJ2-7	TRBV6-2/TRBV6-3	CASSYKSTGRTYEQYF
TRBJ2-7	TRBV9	CASSSGLFSSYEQYF
TRBJ1-1	TRBV2	CASSGPGTGLNTEAFF
TRBJ2-5	TRBV9	CASSARDRGPQETQYF
TRBJ1-3	TRBV5-8	CASSFRGSTGNTIYF
TRBJ2-3	TRBV24-1	CATTQGGSGRGTQYF
TRBJ1-6	TRBV5-1	CASSLRRGSSPLHF
TRBJ1-2	TRBV4-2	CASSQDPYRTGAGYTF
TRBJ1-4	TRBV2	CASTQRRQGQEKLFF
TRBJ2-3	TRBV2	CASRLQGQRTDTQYF
TRBJ2-3	TRBV24-1	CATTRQDTDTQYF
TRBJ1-2	TRBV19	CASRDRANYGYTF
TRBJ2-7	TRBV12-3/TRBV12-4	CASSLALSYEQYF
TRBJ1-1	TRBV30	CAWNRGLNTEAFF
TRBJ1-4	TRBV5-1	CASSLGGGFEKLFF
TRBJ1-5	TRBV6-1	CASSDRGRPQHF
TRBJ1-2	TRBV7-9	CASSLGGGSTMYGYTF
TRBJ2-7	TRBV3-1/TRBV3-2	CASSLSSGEQYF
TRBJ1-6	TRBV27	CASGPSGNSPLHF
TRBJ2-5	TRBV24-1	CATRASAIETQYF
TRBJ1-5	TRBV28	CASQGLPSNQPQHF
TRBJ1-2	TRBV2	CASSRQVLSGGDYGYTF
TRBJ1-5	TRBV7-9	CASSSVNQPQHF
TRBJ2-7	TRBV9	CASSVVGQGALSEQYF
TRBJ2-1	TRBV2	CASSPDRDNEQFF
TRBJ2-3	TRBV5-1	CASYRGLAGGRGTDTQYF
TRBJ1-2	TRBV4-2	CASSQGEGSNYGYTF
TRBJ2-1	TRBV25-1	CASSEREQFF
TRBJ1-2	TRBV12-5	CASGLSAVQGDGYTF
TRBJ1-2	TRBV28	CASSLGGQGGHYGYTF
TRBJ1-2	TRBV10-1	CASIPRDTINYGYTF
TRBJ2-1	TRBV12-3/TRBV12-4	CASGRVRYEQFF
TRBJ1-5	TRBV6-2/TRBV6-3	CASSYMQGAYQPQHF
TRBJ2-7	TRBV3-1/TRBV3-2	CASSHLPRDRRVGGIRKSF
TRBJ1-6	TRBV5-4	CASRRRVTGYNNSPLHF
TRBJ2-4	TRBV7-3	CASSPLEGTKNIQYF
TRBJ1-3	TRBV5-6	CASSFGRGGKRNTIYF
TRBJ2-4	TRBV28	CASSLPGGGTKNIQYF
TRBJ1-5	TRBV28	CASRTGGHPGAQHF
TRBJ1-5	TRBV28	CASSPLGQVTYSNQPQHF